A single T cell receptor beta chain is shown here with its context. The antigen is unknown. The data derive from a study of T cell repertoires in cytomegalovirus infection. About the study: Public TCR beta signatures provided an indication of both CMV infection and a matching HLA type. Overall study findings and caveats: The response measured ex vivo was dominated by TCR beta clonotypes (HLA-C-restricted and CMV-specific). Frequencies of public TCR beta families were cumulated, and this identified carriers of CMV plus the relevant HLA.

TCRdb called the reads again in MiXCR, with one record for every CDR3 protein. The table lists about 740,000 distinct CDR3 sequences, roughly 36% of them singletons, with more than 2.5% in the top ten. The origin of this receptor is a human donor in good health (CMV status not recorded). Some clones in this sample may be carry-over from other donors' samples. Sequencing was done on a sample of PBMCs.

CDR3 nucleotide sequence: TGTGCCAGCAGTTCCCTCCGGGACTCAAATCCCGACAATGAGCAGTTCTTC. It yields the protein CASSSLRDSNPDNEQFF. The gene calls are TRBV7-2 and TRBJ2-1, with TRBD2 as a possible D gene (6 bases). This CDR3 is built from 17 residues. The germline V and J ends were trimmed by 6 bases and 5 bases, with 23 bases remaining between them. The germline V gene has CDR1 SGHTA and CDR2 FQGNSA.